Listed below are T cell receptor beta chains from one sample, sequenced in a study of CXCR3-negative and CXCR3-positive naive CD8 T cells. TCRdb reprocessed the 5' RACE reads; each CDR3 protein has one entry and no DNA is given. This table holds over 55,000 distinct CDR3 sequences. Sequencing input: memory CD8+ T cells from blood. The receptor set was obtained from a human donor in good health. Some clones in this sample may be carry-over from other donors' samples. CDR3s include the opening cysteine and the closing phenylalanine or tryptophan. Expanded clones are given a class, and other clones once, few, many or no size at all.

-,TRBV28,TRBJ2-7,CASSFRTSGFPYEQYF
-,TRBV29-1,TRBJ2-2,CSVEMGTGELFF
-,TRBV20-1,TRBJ1-4,CSASAGDNEKLFF
-,TRBV5-6,TRBJ1-1,CASSPGQGPEAFF
-,TRBV7-2,TRBJ2-3,CASSYRADTQYF
-,TRBV7-3,TRBJ1-1,CASSDTGDLNTEAFF
-,TRBV20-1,TRBJ2-7,CSVRFDQRVPSYEQYF
-,TRBV20-1,TRBJ2-3,CSARDPTSGYTDTQYF
-,TRBV5-6,TRBJ2-7,CASSFGVSPYEQYF
-,TRBV5-6,TRBJ2-1,CASSLVENEQFF
-,TRBV29-1,TRBJ2-7,CSVETATTYEQYF
-,TRBV7-9,TRBJ1-2,CASSLAVQGWYGYTF
-,TRBV6-2/TRBV6-3,TRBJ1-6,CASSTGTGGSPLHF
-,TRBV23-1,TRBJ2-5,CASSPYSGQGASETQYF
-,TRBV29-1,TRBJ2-3,CSVDNLTDTQYF
-,TRBV9,TRBJ2-1,CASSGSGTGNEQFF
-,TRBV15,TRBJ1-1,CATSRERSWDTEAFF
-,TRBV18,TRBJ2-1,CASSKAGEAYNEQFF
-,TRBV19,TRBJ1-1,CASSGRDRRNSEAFF
-,TRBV7-9,TRBJ1-2,CASSQENYGYTF
-,TRBV20-1,TRBJ2-5,CSARDTGDWSSVETQYF
-,TRBV2,TRBJ1-6,CASKEDWDRGDSPLHF
-,TRBV9,TRBJ1-2,CASSVAPYGYTF
-,TRBV7-9,TRBJ2-7,CASSSNRFYEQYF
-,TRBV29-1,TRBJ2-7,CSVQGGFYEQYF
-,TRBV20-1,TRBJ2-5,CSARVTGMETQYF
medium-sized,TRBV9,TRBJ1-1,CASSPRAGASTEAFF
-,TRBV3-1,TRBJ2-1,CASSQEVAGSPYNEQFF
-,TRBV28,TRBJ2-7,CASTEEANHYEQYF
medium-sized,TRBV18,TRBJ2-2,CASSPDTGELFF
-,TRBV5-5,TRBJ2-7,CASSWETAPYEQYF
-,TRBV4-2,TRBJ2-7,CASSQEGDSSYEQYF
-,TRBV7-9,TRBJ2-3,CASSAGASTDTQYF
-,TRBV23-1,TRBJ2-7,CASSPTERGTTYEQYF
-,TRBV29-1,TRBJ2-1,CSVDIQGGSYNEQFF
-,TRBV6-4,TRBJ2-1,CASSERQGSYNEQFF
-,TRBV11-3,TRBJ1-1,CASSSRLNTEAFF
-,TRBV5-1,TRBJ2-7,CASRVDGWAEQYF